The 16 T cell receptor beta chains below all came from one sample that was sequenced in a study of cytomegalovirus exposure and HLA in healthy donors. Primers for the PCR totalled 60 Vbeta and 13 Jbeta. The data were produced by immunoSEQ multiplex PCR, yet TCRdb's version contains in-frame clones alone and is incomplete. Among roughly 130,000 clones listed, 80% were seen once. Sequenced material: PBMCs. These receptors all stem from a man younger than 45 in good health and CMV-seronegative.

The chain combines TRBV29-1 with TRBJ1-1; 10 nucleotides match TRBD1. V lost 7 bases and J lost 0; bases outside the gene matches: 8. Germline V gene data show CDR1 as SQVTM and CDR2 as ANQGSEA. This CDR3 has 15 residues. CDR3 sequence: CSAGRTGGLNTEAFF. CDR3 coding DNA: TGCAGCGCTGGGAGGACAGGGGGTCTGAACACTGAAGCTTTCTTT.

Worth noting for this clone: The germline gene is not matched at one end of the junction; a read error may be the cause. This chain's CDR3 is CASSWRAGGYGYPF. CDR3 nucleotides: TGTGCCAGCAGCTGGCGGGCAGGGGGCTATGGCTACCCCTTC. The chain couples TRBV5-6 to TRBJ1-2; 8 bases agree with TRBD1. There are 14 residues in the CDR3. CDR1 is SGHDT and CDR2 is YYEEEE in the germline V gene.

J is TRBJ2-2 and V is TRBV14, with D possibly being TRBD1 (5 bases). Germline values: CDR1 SGHDN, CDR2 FVKESK. The CDR3 is 12 residues long. Trimming shortened V by 6 bases and J by 6 bases, and 8 bases separated the two germline ends. The CDR3 DNA reads TGTGCCAGCAGACAGGTCGCCGGGGAGCTGTTTTTT. Its protein is CASRQVAGELFF.

On this clone itself: This sample includes further DNA sequences coding for the same CDR3. This chain joins TRBV19 and TRBJ1-2, with 7 bases identical to TRBD1. CDR1 and CDR2 from the germline V gene are LNHDA and SQIVND (reference sequence). The CDR3 extends over 16 amino acids. V shed 0 bases and J 4 bases; nucleotides not matched to a gene: 8. DNA for the CDR3: TGTGCCAGTAGTATAGAGGAAGGGACAGAGACCTATGGCTACACCTTC. Protein product: CASSIEEGTETYGYTF.

The chain links TRBV5-6 to TRBJ2-6, with 7 bases matching TRBD2. The CDR3 contains 19 residues. CDR1 and CDR2 (germline): SGHDT, YYEEEE. Trimming at V came to 4 bases and at J to 0 bases, leaving 13 bases not matched to a gene. In DNA, the CDR3 is TGTGCCAGCAGCCCTCCCGGGGGGTTCTACGACTCTGGGGCCAACGTCCTGACTTTC. It encodes CASSPPGGFYDSGANVLTF.

This rearrangement joins TRBV19 to TRBJ1-1; D may be TRBD1 (6 bases). Germline CDR1 LNHDA, CDR2 SQIVND (reference sequence). CDR3 size: 12 residues. Trimming shortened V by 1 base and J by 12 bases, and 12 bases separated the two germline ends. The CDR3 is CASSIGGHVPFF. CDR3 DNA: TGTGCCAGTAGTATAGGGGGACATGTACCTTTCTTT. The whole variable domain, filled in from reference TRBV19 and TRBJ1-1, reads DGGITQSPKYLFRKEGQNVTLSCEQNLNHDAMYWYRQDPGQGLRLIYYSQIVNDFQKGDIAEGYSVSREKKESFPLTVTSAQKNPTAFYLCASSIGGHVPFFGQGTRLTVV.

The rearrangement joins TRBV2 to TRBJ1-3, with D perhaps TRBD1 (6 bases). This CDR3 spans 13 amino acids. V gave up 4 bases and J gave up 8 bases, with 12 bases separating them. The germline gives CDR1 SNHLY, CDR2 FYNNEI. In DNA, the CDR3 is TGTGCCAGCAGTGTGGCCAGGGGAGACACCATATATTTT. Its translation: CASSVARGDTIYF.

This clone was seen a few times. This chain uses TRBV9 with TRBJ2-3, with 8 positions matching TRBD2. The V gene end was trimmed by 3 bases and the J gene end by 4 bases; junction bases not matched to a gene: 10. Germline CDR1 is SGDLS and CDR2 is YYNGEE. The CDR3 is made up of 16 amino acids. The CDR3 loop is CASSAEAGVMSDTQYF. For the CDR3, the DNA is TGTGCCAGCAGCGCCGAAGCGGGAGTCATGTCAGATACGCAGTATTTT.

The chain links TRBV28 to TRBJ1-1; the D is unclear. Germline V gene sequence: CDR1 MDHEN, CDR2 SYDVKM. This CDR3 comprises 16 residues. Trimming removed 7 bases from V and 0 bases from J, with 18 bases in between. The CDR3 nucleotides are TGTGCCAGCACCCGAGGGATCTGGCGGGTGAACACTGAAGCTTTCTTT. This codes for CASTRGIWRVNTEAFF.

The chain recombines TRBV9 with TRBJ1-1, with no clear D. The CDR3 runs 13 residues. The germline V gene encodes CDR1 SGDLS and CDR2 YYNGEE. V lost 0 bases and J 7 bases, leaving 10 bases between the germline ends. The CDR3 region has the DNA TGTGCCAGCAGCGTAGAAGGCGCGGTTGAAGCTTTCTTT. It specifies CASSVEGAVEAFF.

The chain employs TRBV28 and TRBJ2-7; 7 nucleotides align to TRBD2. Germline values: CDR1 MDHEN, CDR2 SYDVKM. This CDR3 contains 15 residues. V lost 2 bases to trimming and J lost 0 bases; unmatched junction nucleotides: 4. CDR3 protein: CASSLVAGLSYEQYF. In DNA form, the CDR3 reads TGTGCCAGCAGTTTAGTAGCGGGCCTCTCCTACGAGCAGTACTTC.

The CDR3 coding sequence is TGTGCCAGCAGTAAAACAGGGTCCGAGCAGTACTTC. The encoded protein is CASSKTGSEQYF. V gene TRBV27 combines with J gene TRBJ2-7; the D gene is possibly TRBD1 (6 bases). In germline, CDR1 is MNHEY, CDR2 SMNVEV (reference sequence). V was trimmed by 5 bases and J by 6 bases, leaving 11 bases between them. This CDR3 is 12 amino acids long.

The chain is built from TRBV10-1 and TRBJ2-3; 7 bases match TRBD2. The CDR3 is made up of 15 amino acids. J lost 5 bases, V lost 0 bases, and 5 bases had no gene match. Germline CDR1 and CDR2: WNHNN and SYGVQD (reference sequence). CDR3 sequence: CASSESGGRVDTQYF. The CDR3, as DNA: TGCGCCAGCAGTGAGTCGGGCGGGAGAGTAGATACGCAGTATTTT.

The chain employs TRBV25-1 and TRBJ1-1; 7 bases are a match to TRBD1. Trimming cost V 2 bases and J 1 base; bases outside gene matches: 7. CDR3 length: 16 residues. Per germline, CDR1 MGHDK and CDR2 SYGVNS. In DNA form, the CDR3 reads TGTGCCAGCAGTGAACTTTGGGGGACAGCGAACACTGAAGCTTTCTTT. Its protein product is CASSELWGTANTEAFF.

The gene calls are TRBV6-1 and TRBJ1-2, with TRBD1 identical over 7 bases. J was trimmed by 4 bases and V by 8 bases; bases with no gene match: 10. CDR3 length: 14 residues. The germline CDR1 and CDR2 sequences are MNHNS and SASEGT. The CDR3 DNA sequence: TGTGCCAGCCTTACATGGACAGGTCCCTATGGCTACACCTTC. This sequence encodes CASLTWTGPYGYTF.

Note on this clone: Sequence at one end of the junction differs from germline and may be a read error. The chain recombines TRBV7-2 with TRBJ1-2; no firm D call. There are 13 residues in the CDR3. The germline CDR1 and CDR2 sequences are SGHTA and FQGNSA. In DNA form, the CDR3 reads TGTGCCAGCAGCTCGTACAGAGCATATGGCTACCCCTTC. Translated, it gives CASSSYRAYGYPF.